Listed here are 10 T cell receptor beta chains from one sample, sequenced in a study of shared clonotypes between healthy human individuals. TCRdb keeps only in-frame clones here, not all; method: immunoSEQ multiplex PCR. Seen here are 700,000 to 950,000 clones, 95% to 97% observed once, and the top ten hold 0.2% to 0.25%. CD45RO-negative cells were positively selected for CCR7, leaving out terminally differentiated effector memory CD45RA+ cells. Sequencing was performed on naive CD8+ T cells sorted from blood. These TCRs come from a man aged 30 to 39 in good health.

This chain links TRBV5-1 with TRBJ2-5; the D is unclear. The V gene's germline CDR1 is SGHRS and CDR2 YFSETQ. Trimming shortened V by 1 base and J by 1 base, and 17 bases separated the two germline ends. This CDR3 is built from 17 residues. The CDR3 region is CASSLSVGRSIQETQYF. In nucleotides, the CDR3 is TGCGCCAGCAGCTTGAGTGTTGGCAGGAGTATCCAAGAGACCCAGTACTTC.

The chain joins TRBV29-1 to TRBJ2-7; D uncertain. V was pared by 6 bases and J by 5 bases, with 17 bases between. The CDR3 length is 13 residues. Germline CDR1 reads SQVTM; CDR2 reads ANQGSEA. CDR3 loop: CSVRLPGTNEQYF. In DNA form, the CDR3 reads TGCAGCGTACGCCTCCCGGGTACGAACGAGCAGTACTTC.

The CDR3 nucleotides read TGTGCCAGTAGTTTCAGTTATTGGGAATACGAGCAGTACTTC. It is translated as CASSFSYWEYEQYF. The chain links TRBV19 to TRBJ2-7; D is undetermined. The germline V gene has CDR1 LNHDA and CDR2 SQIVND (reference sequence). V lost 5 bases and J lost 4, with 15 bases in between. The CDR3 is 14 amino acids.

This chain joins TRBV7-9 and TRBJ2-7, with 8 bases aligning to TRBD2. Germline CDR1 reads SEHNR; CDR2 reads FQNEAQ (reference sequence). CDR3 size: 16 residues. V was clipped by 0 bases and J by 4 bases; unmatched bases: 8. This CDR3 is CASSLARGLESYEQYF. The DNA of the CDR3 is TGTGCCAGCAGCTTAGCCAGGGGACTAGAATCTTACGAGCAGTACTTC.

The chain is built from TRBV19 and TRBJ2-7, with D possibly TRBD1 on 6 matching bases. V was trimmed by 3 bases and J by 2 bases, leaving 17 bases between them. Germline V gives CDR1 LNHDA, CDR2 SQIVND (reference sequence). The CDR3 sequence is 16 residues long. The DNA for the CDR3 is TGTGCCAGTAGTATCTTTGTTACAGGGTCGGCCTACGAGCAGTACTTC. Translated, it gives CASSIFVTGSAYEQYF.

The chain recombines TRBV2 with TRBJ2-7; 11 bases are shared with TRBD2. Trimming cost V 2 bases and J 5 bases; bases outside gene matches: 8. The CDR3 has 16 amino acids. Germline V gene sequence: CDR1 SNHLY, CDR2 FYNNEI. The CDR3 region is CASSELGLAGGNEQYF. DNA for the CDR3: TGTGCCAGCAGTGAATTAGGCCTAGCGGGAGGTAACGAGCAGTACTTC.

The chain joins TRBV11-2 to TRBJ2-7, with 12 nucleotides matching TRBD2. Looked up from germline, CDR1 is SGHAT and CDR2 is FQNNGV. This CDR3 spans 16 amino acids. V lost 5 bases to trimming and J lost 4 bases; unmatched junction nucleotides: 9. The CDR3 region is CASSPLAGGPIYEQYF. The CDR3 DNA reads TGTGCCAGCAGCCCCCTAGCGGGAGGGCCGATTTACGAGCAGTACTTC.

The chain combines TRBV5-1 with TRBJ2-3; 9 nucleotides line up with TRBD1. CDR1 is SGHRS and CDR2 is YFSETQ in the germline V gene. V was clipped by 0 bases and J by 0 bases; unmatched bases: 5. The CDR3 extends over 17 amino acids. CDR3 sequence reads: CASSLVGGTGSTDTQYF. The CDR3 DNA sequence: TGCGCCAGCAGCTTGGTGGGCGGGACAGGGAGCACAGATACGCAGTATTTT.

The chain joins TRBV6-1 to TRBJ1-5; D remains unclear. V was trimmed by 7 bases and J by 4 bases, leaving 5 bases between them. CDR3 length equals 11 residues. Looked up from germline, CDR1 is MNHNS and CDR2 is SASEGT. The DNA of the CDR3 is TGTGCCAGCAAGATGAATCAGCCCCAGCATTTT. Translating gives CASKMNQPQHF.

The chain has TRBV10-2 and TRBJ2-7; D is ambiguous. This CDR3 comprises 13 residues. V was pared by 7 bases and J by 2 bases, with 12 bases between. The germline gives CDR1 WSHSY, CDR2 SAAADI. CDR3 in DNA: TGCGCCAGCAACCCCTCAAATACCTACGAGCAGTACTTC. This gives the protein CASNPSNTYEQYF.